The entry below describes one T cell receptor beta chain. Its antigen is unknown. At one of its ends the junction is not consistent with the germline gene, which may arise from a read error. With roughly 500 ng total RNA as template and a constant-region primer, TCR beta cDNA was made. Investigators got TCR beta libraries out of three nested multiplex PCR rounds, done with slightly modified ARM-PCR. The first two PCR rounds used TRBV1-TRBV30 primers with a Cbeta primer, 10 cycles each. In TCRdb, the multiplex PCR reads were re-called with MiXCR into one record per CDR3 protein. Altogether about 200,000 distinct CDR3 sequences are present, less than 65% being singletons, with the ten largest covering around 7.1%. The data originate from a study of tumor-infiltrating lymphocytes in primary liver carcinoma. Notes on the study in general: Compared with tumor region pairs, tumor-adjacent and tumor-blood pairs overlapped less.

This CDR3 contains 16 residues. CDR1 is SGHAT, CDR2 FQNNGV, per germline. The authors took blood RNA from unsorted whole blood and also extracted germline DNA. This clonotype was sampled from a woman aged 55 to 70 with primary liver carcinoma and hepatitis B virus infection. The sequenced sample consisted of peripheral blood. This sequence joins TRBV11-2 and TRBJ2-2, with D perhaps TRBD2 (5 bases). CDR3 residues: CASSSYPGVFTGELFF. The CDR3 DNA sequence: TGTGCCAGCAGTTCGTATCCCGGGGTTTTTACCGGGGAACTGTTTTTT. Looking up the rest from reference TRBV11-2 and TRBJ2-2 gives the full variable domain: EAGVAQSPRYKIIEKRQSVAFWCNPISGHATLYWYQQILGQGPKLLIQFQNNGVVDDSQLPKDRFSAERLKGVDSTLKIQPAKLEDSAVYLCASSSYPGVFTGELFFGEGSRLTVL.